The 17 T cell receptor beta chains below come from one sample, sequenced in a study of identical twins. TCRdb reanalysed the 5' RACE reads using MiXCR and keeps one entry per CDR3 protein. This sample has hundreds of thousands of distinct CDR3 sequences, with 8.5% to 9.5% found just once. These data are also associated with another study on yellow fever vaccine responses in identical twins.

The sample consisted of PBMCs. The receptors come from a woman aged 18-30 years in good health.

At least ten counts were recorded for this clonotype. The chain recombines TRBV5-6 with TRBJ2-7; 12 bases agree with TRBD2. The CDR3 extends over 14 amino acids. Germline CDR1 and CDR2: SGHDT and YYEEEE. V was pared by 3 bases and J by 3 bases, with 1 base of the junction left unmatched. The DNA of the CDR3 is TGTGCCAGCAGCTCGACTAGCGGGGGCTACGAGCAGTACTTC. Translated, it gives CASSSTSGGYEQYF.

In its sample, this clonotype was seen a few times. The gene calls are TRBV24-1 and TRBJ2-1, with 8 bases that match TRBD1. The V gene end was trimmed by 5 bases and the J gene end by 5 bases; junction bases not matched to a gene: 7. CDR1 and CDR2 (germline): KGHDR, SFDVKD. This CDR3 spans 15 amino acids. The chain's CDR3 is CATSARGQEDNEQFF. CDR3 in DNA: TGTGCCACCAGTGCTCGGGGACAGGAAGACAATGAGCAGTTCTTC.

This clonotype came up a few times. V and J are TRBV7-9 and TRBJ2-3; 9 bases are a match to TRBD1. From germline, CDR1 is SEHNR and CDR2 FQNEAQ (reference sequence). This CDR3 region has 16 residues. The ends lost 5 bases at V and 2 bases at J; junction bases unmatched: 8. The CDR3 DNA is TGTGCCAGCAGCCCGCACGGGACAGGGCCCACAGATACGCAGTATTTT. It is translated as CASSPHGTGPTDTQYF.

The chain couples TRBV12-3 or TRBV12-4 to TRBJ2-7; 7 positions agree with TRBD1. The CDR3 contains 12 residues. After removal of 4 bases from V and 6 bases from J, the junction contained 3 bases not matched to a gene. Here the CDR3 reads CASSWTGPEQYF. DNA of the CDR3: TGTGCCAGCAGTTGGACAGGACCCGAGCAGTACTTC.

This clonotype was observed a few times. V and J are TRBV28 and TRBJ2-4, with 7 bases matching TRBD1. J gave up 0 bases and V 1 base, and 18 bases lay outside the gene matches. The length of the CDR3 is 21 residues. Germline CDR1 and CDR2: MDHEN and SYDVKM. The CDR3 DNA reads as TGTGCCAGCAGTTTATACAAACCCGGGACAGCTAGGGGTCGAGCCAAAAACATTCAGTACTTC. Protein product: CASSLYKPGTARGRAKNIQYF.

In this sample, this clonotype turned up a few times. The genes are TRBV28 and TRBJ2-5, with D perhaps TRBD1 or TRBD2 (5 bases each). CDR1 and CDR2 (germline): MDHEN, SYDVKM. This CDR3 contains 15 residues. Trimming pared 3 bases from V and 2 bases from J, leaving 13 bases between. CDR3 in DNA: TGTGCCAGCAGTTTGGGGGTAGGGACGCAAGAGACCCAGTACTTC. It specifies CASSLGVGTQETQYF.

This clonotype showed up just a few times. This chain links TRBV6-5 with TRBJ2-3, with 9 bases aligning to TRBD2. With 2 bases clipped from V and 4 bases from J, the junction kept 7 bases outside the gene matches. There are 16 residues in the CDR3. Looked up from germline, CDR1 is MNHEY and CDR2 is SVGAGI. The CDR3 DNA sequence: TGTGCCAGCAGTTACGGGATTAGCGGGAGTGCAGATACGCAGTATTTT. Translation gives CASSYGISGSADTQYF.

This clonotype occurred a few times. The chain carries TRBV7-9 and TRBJ1-5; D is undetermined. This CDR3 is built from 12 residues. Germline V gene data show CDR1 as SEHNR and CDR2 as FQNEAQ (reference sequence). Trimming stripped 4 bases from V and 7 bases from J, with 8 bases between. The CDR3 region has the DNA TGTGCCAGCAGCTACGAAGAGCAGCCCCAGCATTTT. Translation: CASSYEEQPQHF.

The V call is TRBV7-2, the J call TRBJ1-2; 8 bases agree with TRBD1. Germline assignment: CDR1 SGHTA and CDR2 FQGNSA. CDR3 length equals 18 residues. The V and J ends lost 0 bases and 1 base, in that order; junction bases with no gene match: 10. CDR3 amino acids: CASSLALGTGEFNYGYTF. In DNA, the CDR3 is TGTGCCAGCAGCTTAGCGCTAGGGACAGGCGAATTTAACTATGGCTACACCTTC.

The chain carries TRBV7-3 and TRBJ2-2; D is perhaps TRBD2 (6 bases). CDR1 is SGHTA, CDR2 FQGTGA, per germline. V dropped 3 bases and J dropped 6 bases, with 11 bases sitting between them. The CDR3 loop spans 14 amino acids. The CDR3 sequence: CASSLETSPGELFF. The CDR3 region has the DNA TGTGCCAGCAGCTTGGAGACTAGTCCCGGGGAGCTGTTTTTT.

The sample holds a few counts of this clonotype. J is TRBJ2-7 and V is TRBV4-3; D is possibly TRBD1 or TRBD2 (5 bases each). Germline CDR1 and CDR2: LGHNA and YSLEER. This CDR3 comprises 16 residues. V was trimmed by 0 bases and J by 1 base, leaving 13 bases between them. CDR3 protein: CASSQDRDRGSYEQYF. For the CDR3, the DNA is TGCGCCAGCAGCCAAGACCGGGACCGCGGATCCTACGAGCAGTACTTC.

At least ten counts were recorded for this clonotype. The V and J genes are TRBV20-1 and TRBJ2-7; 10 positions match TRBD1. Germline V gene sequence: CDR1 DFQATT, CDR2 SNEGSKA (reference sequence). The CDR3 runs 14 residues. V shed 3 bases, J shed 7 bases, and the junction held 9 bases outside the gene matches. The CDR3 nucleotides read TGCAGTGCTAGGGGAGACAGGGGGCAGGGAGAGCAGTACTTC. Its translation: CSARGDRGQGEQYF.

In the case of this clonotype: A read error may be the cause here, since a much bigger clone is one base away. The chain has TRBV4-3 and TRBJ2-1; unclear D gene. The V gene's germline CDR1 is LGHNA and CDR2 YSLEER. CDR3 length: 15 residues. The CDR3 nucleotides are TGCGCCAGCAGCCAAGGCCGGCGCCCCTACAATGAGCGGTTCTTC. The encoded protein is CASSQGRRPYNERFF.

This clonotype was counted between two and nine times. The CDR3 here is CSGEGGPNEQFF. In DNA, the CDR3 is TGCAGCGGTGAGGGCGGTCCTAATGAGCAGTTCTTC. The chain is built from TRBV29-1 and TRBJ2-1, with a possible D match to TRBD2 (5 bases). V was shortened by 7 bases and J by 7 bases, with 14 bases between the two germline ends. This CDR3 region has 12 residues. From germline, CDR1 is SQVTM and CDR2 ANQGSEA.

This rearrangement joins TRBV10-2 to TRBJ2-5; 11 bases line up with TRBD2. V dropped 3 bases and J dropped 3; count of bases not matched to a gene: 6. The germline CDR1 and CDR2 sequences are WSHSY and SAAADI. The CDR3 runs to 16 residues. Written as DNA, the CDR3 is TGCGCCAGCAGTGATTTGGCTAGCGGGGGGAAAGAGACCCAGTACTTC. Translation gives CASSDLASGGKETQYF.

The J gene is TRBJ2-4, the V gene TRBV20-1; D unclear. Trimming removed 5 bases at V and 0 bases at J, with 11 bases between. Germline CDR1 and CDR2: DFQATT and SNEGSKA (reference sequence). This CDR3 is 14 amino acids long. The CDR3 DNA reads TGCAGTGCTCCCGCGGCTGTAGCCAAAAACATTCAGTACTTC. The encoded protein is CSAPAAVAKNIQYF.

This clonotype showed up many times. The chain is built from TRBV29-1 and TRBJ2-3; 9 bases align to TRBD2. Trimming at V came to 0 bases and at J to 0 bases, leaving 10 bases not matched to a gene. The CDR3 runs 18 residues. The germline gives CDR1 SQVTM, CDR2 ANQGSEA. CDR3 bases: TGCAGCGTTGAAGATTTTGCGGGGGGGCTTTCGAGCACAGATACGCAGTATTTT. It encodes CSVEDFAGGLSSTDTQYF.